One sample yielded the 15 T cell receptor beta chains listed below, sequenced in a study of blood T cell repertoires in COVID-19. The data were produced by immunoSEQ multiplex PCR, yet TCRdb's version contains in-frame clones alone and is incomplete. The repertoire holds 45,000 to 55,000 clones, with around 84% as singletons. The sample comprised peripheral blood. The receptor set was obtained from a human donor in a cohort sampled during active COVID-19.

The rearrangement links TRBV7-9 to TRBJ1-6; TRBD1 is a possible D gene (6 bases). V gave up 2 bases and J gave up 8 bases, with 10 bases separating them. There are 14 residues in the CDR3. Germline values: CDR1 SEHNR, CDR2 FQNEAQ (reference sequence). DNA of the CDR3: TGTGCCAGCAGCTTACAGGGGATTGATTCACCCCTCCACTTT. This translates into CASSLQGIDSPLHF. The variable domain in full, with the rest retrieved from reference TRBV7-9 and TRBJ1-6, is DTGVSQNPRHKITKRGQNVTFRCDPISEHNRLYWYRQTLGQGPEFLTYFQNEAQLEKSRLLSDRFSAERPKGSFSTLEIQRTEQGDSAMYLCASSLQGIDSPLHFGNGTRLTVT.

This chain connects TRBV5-1 to TRBJ2-5, with D hard to call. CDR1 is SGHRS, CDR2 YFSETQ, per germline. The CDR3 is 13 residues long. V was pared by 1 base and J by 2 bases, with 6 bases between. CDR3 coding DNA: TGCGCCAGCAGCTTGCCCGGGCAAGAGACCCAGTACTTC. Amino acid sequence: CASSLPGQETQYF.

The chain is built from TRBV19 and TRBJ2-3; possibly TRBD2 for D (6 bases). V lost 3 bases and J lost 7, with 14 bases in between. Germline V lookup: CDR1 LNHDA, CDR2 SQIVND (reference sequence). There are 14 residues in the CDR3. CDR3 nucleotides: TGTGCCAGTAGTATGTTCGTAGCGGATCATACGCAGTATTTT. Residues: CASSMFVADHTQYF.

The chain recombines TRBV5-4 with TRBJ2-7; TRBD2 might be the D (7 bases). This CDR3 spans 15 amino acids. Germline lookup yields CDR1 SGHNT and CDR2 YYREEE (reference sequence). The V end was cut by 1 base, the J end by 4 bases, with 15 bases between. CDR3 sequence (DNA): TGTGCCAGCAGCTTGCAGGGGAGGGAAGTATACGAGCAGTACTTC. This translates into CASSLQGREVYEQYF.

The chain employs TRBV11-2 and TRBJ2-3; a weak D match, TRBD1 (8 bases). CDR1 and CDR2 from the germline V gene are SGHAT and FQNNGV. This CDR3 has 15 amino acids. V was shortened by 6 bases and J by 6 bases, with 19 bases between the two germline ends. The CDR3 DNA follows: TGTGCCAGCAGGCGGAGGACAGGGAGGGAGGATACGCAGTATTTT. Translated, it gives CASRRRTGREDTQYF.

The chain links TRBV7-3 to TRBJ2-1, with TRBD2 matching 10 bases. Trimming cost V 5 bases and J 6 bases; bases outside gene matches: 10. The CDR3 is made up of 16 amino acids. CDR1 is SGHTA, CDR2 FQGTGA, per germline. CDR3 coding DNA: TGTGCCAGCAGCCTTAGACTAGCGGGCGGCGTCAATGAGCAGTTCTTC. Residues: CASSLRLAGGVNEQFF. Based on the CDR3 plus reference TRBV7-3 and TRBJ2-1, the full variable domain is GAGVSQTPSNKVTEKGKYVELRCDPISGHTALYWYRQSLGQGPEFLIYFQGTGAADDSGLPNDRFFAVRPEGSVSTLKIQRTERGDSAVYLCASSLRLAGGVNEQFFGPGTRLTVL.

This sequence joins TRBV28 and TRBJ2-5; 16 bases are shared with TRBD2. The CDR3 runs to 14 residues. V dropped 8 bases and J dropped 4; count of bases not matched to a gene: 1. Germline V gene data show CDR1 as MDHEN and CDR2 as SYDVKM. The CDR3 loop reads CASGTSGRGETQYF. CDR3 in DNA: TGTGCCAGCGGGACTAGCGGGAGGGGAGAGACCCAGTACTTC. Supplemented by reference TRBV28 and TRBJ2-5, the full variable domain reads DVKVTQSSRYLVKRTGEKVFLECVQDMDHENMFWYRQDPGLGLRLIYFSYDVKMKEKGDIPEGYSVSREKKERFSLILESASTNQTSMYLCASGTSGRGETQYFGPGTRLLVL.

J is TRBJ2-7 and V is TRBV28; possible D gene TRBD2, 6 bases. Trimming removed 7 bases from V and 5 bases from J, with 9 bases in between. Germline CDR1 MDHEN, CDR2 SYDVKM. The CDR3 is 11 residues long. The CDR3 sequence is CASTAGHEQYF. CDR3 nucleotides: TGTGCCAGCACAGCGGGTCACGAGCAGTACTTC.

The chain recombines TRBV4-2 with TRBJ2-2; the match to TRBD2 covers 13 bases. The CDR3 has 18 amino acids. CDR1 and CDR2 (germline): LGHNA, YNFKEQ. V lost 4 bases to trimming and J lost 5 bases; unmatched junction nucleotides: 10. CDR3 sequence (DNA): TGTGCCAGCAGCCCCCGGTTACTAGCGGGAGGGAGTACCGGGGAGCTGTTTTTT. Protein: CASSPRLLAGGSTGELFF.

This clone was observed a handful of times. This chain connects TRBV9 to TRBJ1-3; 7 bases are shared with TRBD1. V lost 3 bases, J lost 2 bases, and 8 bases stayed unmatched. In germline, CDR1 is SGDLS, CDR2 YYNGEE. This CDR3 has 16 amino acids. The CDR3 reads CASSAGQFYPGNTIYF. In DNA, the CDR3 is TGTGCCAGCAGCGCGGGACAGTTTTACCCTGGAAACACCATATATTTT.

V gene TRBV9 combines with J gene TRBJ2-7, with D uncertain. The CDR3 length is 12 residues. The germline gives CDR1 SGDLS, CDR2 YYNGEE. Trimming cost V 10 bases and J 0 bases, with 11 bases left between them. CDR3 nucleotides: TGTGCCCCAGTGCGCGGCTCCTACGAGCAGTACTTC. Translated, it gives CAPVRGSYEQYF.

V is TRBV27 and J is TRBJ2-7, with D unclear. The germline V gene encodes CDR1 MNHEY and CDR2 SMNVEV (reference sequence). This CDR3 has 14 residues. Trimming took off 6 bases at V and 0 bases at J, with 12 bases between the two ends. CDR3: CASSEFRSSYEQYF. CDR3 coding DNA: TGTGCCAGCAGCGAGTTCCGAAGCTCCTACGAGCAGTACTTC.

The chain couples TRBV13 to TRBJ2-3; 8 bases are a match to TRBD2. This CDR3 has 17 amino acids. CDR1 PRHDT and CDR2 FYEKMQ come from the germline V gene (reference sequence). V was pared by 5 bases and J by 0 bases, with 10 bases of the junction left unmatched. CDR3: CASSPLSREGSTDTQYF. The CDR3, as DNA: TGTGCCAGCAGCCCACTCTCACGGGAGGGCAGCACAGATACGCAGTATTTT.

The chain recombines TRBV5-1 with TRBJ2-5, with TRBD2 matching 10 bases. The CDR3 is made up of 16 amino acids. J lost 2 bases, V lost 4 bases, and 8 bases had no gene match. Germline CDR1 reads SGHRS; CDR2 reads YFSETQ. The chain's CDR3 is CASSPGAAGGQETQYF. The CDR3 bases are TGCGCCAGCAGCCCGGGTGCAGCGGGGGGGCAAGAGACCCAGTACTTC.

The J gene is TRBJ1-1, the V gene TRBV5-1, with D unclear. The V gene lost 0 bases and the J gene lost 2 bases, with 11 bases spanning the gap. Germline CDR1 reads SGHRS; CDR2 reads YFSETQ. The CDR3 is made up of 15 amino acids. The CDR3 here is CASSLGGATNTEAFF. The CDR3 nucleotides are TGCGCCAGCAGCTTGGGAGGTGCGACCAACACTGAAGCTTTCTTT.